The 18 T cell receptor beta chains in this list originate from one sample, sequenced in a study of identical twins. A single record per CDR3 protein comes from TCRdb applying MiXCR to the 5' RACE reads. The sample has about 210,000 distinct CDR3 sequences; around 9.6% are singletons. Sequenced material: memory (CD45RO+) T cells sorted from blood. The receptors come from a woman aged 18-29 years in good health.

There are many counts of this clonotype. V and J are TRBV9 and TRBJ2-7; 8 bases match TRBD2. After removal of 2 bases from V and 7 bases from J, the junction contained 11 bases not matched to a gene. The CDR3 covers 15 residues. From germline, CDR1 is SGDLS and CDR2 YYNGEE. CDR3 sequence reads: CASSVSSGSLGEQYF. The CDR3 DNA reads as TGTGCCAGCAGCGTTTCAAGCGGGAGTTTGGGGGAGCAGTACTTC.

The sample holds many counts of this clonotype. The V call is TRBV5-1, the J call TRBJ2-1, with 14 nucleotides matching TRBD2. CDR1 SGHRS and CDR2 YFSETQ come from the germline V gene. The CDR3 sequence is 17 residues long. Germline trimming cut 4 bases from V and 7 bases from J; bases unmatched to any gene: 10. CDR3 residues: CASSPGLAGDRANEQFF. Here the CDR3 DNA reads TGCGCCAGCAGCCCGGGACTAGCGGGGGACCGAGCAAATGAGCAGTTCTTC.

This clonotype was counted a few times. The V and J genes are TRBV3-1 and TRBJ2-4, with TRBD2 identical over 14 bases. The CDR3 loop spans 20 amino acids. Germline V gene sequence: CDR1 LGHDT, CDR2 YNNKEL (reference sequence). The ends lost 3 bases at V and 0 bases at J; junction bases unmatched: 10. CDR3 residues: CASSQGLAGDLGRAKNIQYF. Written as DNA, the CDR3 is TGTGCCAGCAGCCAGGGACTAGCGGGAGATCTTGGGCGAGCCAAAAACATTCAGTACTTC.

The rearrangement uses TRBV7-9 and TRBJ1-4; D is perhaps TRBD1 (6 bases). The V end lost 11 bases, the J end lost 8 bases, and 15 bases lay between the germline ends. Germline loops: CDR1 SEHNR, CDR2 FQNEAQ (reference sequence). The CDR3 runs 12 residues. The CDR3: CAGGGQIEKLFF. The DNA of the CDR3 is TGTGCCGGAGGGGGACAAATCGAAAAACTGTTTTTT.

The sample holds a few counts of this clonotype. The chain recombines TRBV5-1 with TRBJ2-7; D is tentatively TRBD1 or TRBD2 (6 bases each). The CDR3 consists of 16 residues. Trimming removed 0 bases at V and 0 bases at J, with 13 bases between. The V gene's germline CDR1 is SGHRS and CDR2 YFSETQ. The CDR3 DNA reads TGCGCCAGCAGCTTGGAATGGGGGGCTAGCTCCTACGAGCAGTACTTC. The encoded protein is CASSLEWGASSYEQYF.

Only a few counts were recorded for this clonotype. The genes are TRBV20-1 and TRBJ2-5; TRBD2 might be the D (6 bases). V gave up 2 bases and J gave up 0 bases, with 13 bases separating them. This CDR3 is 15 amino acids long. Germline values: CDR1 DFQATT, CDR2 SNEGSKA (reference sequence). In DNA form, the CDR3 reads TGCAGTGCTAGATACCCCCTAGCGAACCAAGAGACCCAGTACTTC. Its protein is CSARYPLANQETQYF.

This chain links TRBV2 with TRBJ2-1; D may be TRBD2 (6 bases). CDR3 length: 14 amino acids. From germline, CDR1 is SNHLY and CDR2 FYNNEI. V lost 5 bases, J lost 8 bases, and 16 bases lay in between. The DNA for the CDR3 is TGTGCCAGCAGTTTACTAGCAAGTAATCATGAGCAGTTCTTC. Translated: CASSLLASNHEQFF.

The CDR3 sequence is CASSPTSSGANVLTF. The CDR3 nucleotides read TGTGCCAGCAGCCCAACGAGCTCTGGGGCCAACGTCCTGACTTTC. V gene TRBV12-3 or TRBV12-4 combines with J gene TRBJ2-6, with no clear D. V was trimmed by 6 bases and J by 0 bases, leaving 9 bases between them. The CDR3 is 15 amino acids.

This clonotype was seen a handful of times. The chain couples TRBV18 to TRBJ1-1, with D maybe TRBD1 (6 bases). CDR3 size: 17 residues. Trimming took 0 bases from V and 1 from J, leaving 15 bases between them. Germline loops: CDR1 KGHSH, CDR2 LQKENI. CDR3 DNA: TGTGCCAGCTCACCACCTGCAGGGGCTGGAGGGAACACTGAAGCTTTCTTT. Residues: CASSPPAGAGGNTEAFF.

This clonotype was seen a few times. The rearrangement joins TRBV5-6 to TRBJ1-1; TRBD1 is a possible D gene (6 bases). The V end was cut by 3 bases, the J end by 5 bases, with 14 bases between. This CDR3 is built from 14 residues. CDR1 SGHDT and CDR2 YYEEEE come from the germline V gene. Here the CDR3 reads CASSSRSGVTEAFF. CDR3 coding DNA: TGTGCCAGCAGCTCCCGGTCAGGGGTAACTGAAGCTTTCTTT.

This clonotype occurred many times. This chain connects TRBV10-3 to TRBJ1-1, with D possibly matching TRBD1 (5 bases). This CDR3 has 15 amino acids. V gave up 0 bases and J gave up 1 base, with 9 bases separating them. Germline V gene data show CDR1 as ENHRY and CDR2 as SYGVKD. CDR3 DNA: TGTGCCATCAGTGAGTCGGGGGGAGGGAACACTGAAGCTTTCTTT. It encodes CAISESGGGNTEAFF.

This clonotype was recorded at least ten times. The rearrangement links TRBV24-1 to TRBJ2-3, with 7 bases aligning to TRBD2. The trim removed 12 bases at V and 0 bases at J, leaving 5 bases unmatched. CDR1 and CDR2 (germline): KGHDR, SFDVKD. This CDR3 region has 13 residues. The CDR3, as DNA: TGTGCCCCCCTAGCGGTTAGCACAGATACGCAGTATTTT. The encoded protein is CAPLAVSTDTQYF.

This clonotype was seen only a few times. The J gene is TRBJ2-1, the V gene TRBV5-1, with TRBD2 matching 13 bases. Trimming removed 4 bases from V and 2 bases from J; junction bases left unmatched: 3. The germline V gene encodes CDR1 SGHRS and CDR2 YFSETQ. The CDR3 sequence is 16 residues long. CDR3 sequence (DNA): TGCGCCAGCAGCCCACTAGCGGGGGGGCCCTACAATGAGCAGTTCTTC. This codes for CASSPLAGGPYNEQFF.

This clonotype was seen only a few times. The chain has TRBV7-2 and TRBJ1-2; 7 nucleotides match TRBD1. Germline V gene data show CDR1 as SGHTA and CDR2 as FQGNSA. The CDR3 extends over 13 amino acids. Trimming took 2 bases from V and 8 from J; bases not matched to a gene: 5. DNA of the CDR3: TGTGCCAGCAGCTTAAAGGGGGCCTGGGGCTACACCTTC. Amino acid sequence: CASSLKGAWGYTF. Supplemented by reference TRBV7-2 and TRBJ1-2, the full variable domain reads GAGVSQSPSNKVTEKGKDVELRCDPISGHTALYWYRQSLGQGLEFLIYFQGNSAPDKSGLPSDRFSAERTGGSVSTLTIQRTQQEDSAVYLCASSLKGAWGYTFGSGTRLTVV.

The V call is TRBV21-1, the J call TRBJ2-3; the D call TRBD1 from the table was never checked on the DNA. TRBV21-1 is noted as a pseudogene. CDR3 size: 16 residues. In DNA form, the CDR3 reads TGTGCCAGCAGCCCCCGTCATGGGGCTCCCGCAGATACGCAGTATTTT. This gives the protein CASSPRHGAPADTQYF.

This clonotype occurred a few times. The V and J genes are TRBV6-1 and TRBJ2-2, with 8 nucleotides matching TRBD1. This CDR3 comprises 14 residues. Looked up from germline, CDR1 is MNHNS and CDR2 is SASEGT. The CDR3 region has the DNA TGTGCTTACCGACAGGGGATGGACACCGGGGAGCTGTTTTTT. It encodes CAYRQGMDTGELFF.

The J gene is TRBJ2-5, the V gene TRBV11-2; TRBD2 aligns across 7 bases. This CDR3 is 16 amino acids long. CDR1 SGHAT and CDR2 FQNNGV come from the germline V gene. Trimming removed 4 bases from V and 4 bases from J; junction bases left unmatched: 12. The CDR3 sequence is CASSWGGSGIPETQYF. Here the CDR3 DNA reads TGTGCCAGCAGCTGGGGCGGGAGCGGGATTCCAGAGACCCAGTACTTC.

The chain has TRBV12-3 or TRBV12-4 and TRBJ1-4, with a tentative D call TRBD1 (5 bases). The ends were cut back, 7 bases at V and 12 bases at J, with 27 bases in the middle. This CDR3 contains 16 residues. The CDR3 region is CASTSPGQLATGELFF. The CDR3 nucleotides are TGTGCCAGCACTTCCCCCGGGCAGCTCGCTACGGGGGAACTGTTTTTT.